The 31 T cell receptor beta chains in this list originate from one sample, sequenced in a study of T cell changes during pregnancy in multiple sclerosis. Sequencing was performed with immunoSEQ multiplex PCR; in TCRdb, only in-frame clones are kept and a portion is missing. The table records roughly 75,000 clones, 93% of them present only once. This material consisted of peripheral blood, taken after pregnancy. The receptors were sampled from a female donor in good health, enrolled as a control in a pregnancy study.

This clone was seen a few times. V is TRBV6-6 and J is TRBJ2-7, with 8 bases that match TRBD1. The CDR3 length is 13 residues. Germline V gives CDR1 MNHNY, CDR2 SVGAGI (reference sequence). J was trimmed by 5 bases and V by 10 bases; bases with no gene match: 10. DNA of the CDR3: TGTGCCACCCGGGCAGGGGGCGGGAACGAGCAGTACTTC. This sequence encodes CATRAGGGNEQYF.

The gene calls are TRBV6-1 and TRBJ1-3, with 9 positions matching TRBD1. This CDR3 has 16 amino acids. Per the germline V gene, CDR1 is MNHNS and CDR2 is SASEGT. V lost 3 bases to trimming and J lost 0 bases; unmatched junction nucleotides: 3. The CDR3 reads CASSEGQGHSGNTIYF. DNA for the CDR3: TGTGCCAGCAGTGAGGGACAGGGCCACTCTGGAAACACCATATATTTT.

The rearrangement uses TRBV5-4 and TRBJ1-2, with 10 bases fitting TRBD1. CDR3 length: 13 residues. V gave up 2 bases and J gave up 8 bases; unmatched junction bases: 3. Germline CDR1 reads SGHNT; CDR2 reads YYREEE (reference sequence). The CDR3 loop is CASSFWDRGGYTF. As DNA, the CDR3 is TGTGCCAGCAGCTTCTGGGACAGGGGCGGCTACACCTTC.

The V call is TRBV15, the J call TRBJ2-1; TRBD1 aligns across 8 bases. CDR3 size: 13 residues. V lost 11 bases to trimming and J lost 1 base; unmatched junction nucleotides: 4. Per germline, CDR1 LNHNV and CDR2 YYDKDF (reference sequence). The CDR3 DNA is TGTGCCTCAGGACAGGGATCCTACAATGAGCAGTTCTTC. It is translated as CASGQGSYNEQFF.

This chain links TRBV30 with TRBJ2-7, with 7 positions matching TRBD1. The CDR3 is 15 amino acids. J was trimmed by 0 bases and V by 0 bases; bases with no gene match: 5. Germline V gene lookup returns CDR1 GTSNPN and CDR2 SVGIG (reference sequence). CDR3 sequence (DNA): TGTGCCTGGAGTGTACCAGGGACAGTCTCCTACGAGCAGTACTTC. Its translation: CAWSVPGTVSYEQYF. Looking up the rest from reference TRBV30 and TRBJ2-7 gives the full variable domain: SQTIHQWPATLVQPVGSPLSLECTVEGTSNPNLYWYRQAAGRGLQLLFYSVGIGQISSEVPQNLSASRPQDRQFILSSKKLLLSDSGFYLCAWSVPGTVSYEQYFGPGTRLTVT.

The genes are TRBV6-5 and TRBJ2-1, with 11 bases matching TRBD2. CDR3 length: 15 amino acids. V shed 5 bases, J shed 6 bases, and the junction held 6 bases outside the gene matches. In germline, CDR1 is MNHEY, CDR2 SVGAGI. The CDR3 DNA reads TGTGCCAGCAGTCCGCCTAGCGGGGGGATCAATGAGCAGTTCTTC. It specifies CASSPPSGGINEQFF.

The chain recombines TRBV7-9 with TRBJ2-7; D may be TRBD2 (5 bases). Germline CDR1 is SEHNR and CDR2 is FQNEAQ (reference sequence). The germline V and J ends were trimmed by 3 bases and 0 bases, with 12 bases remaining between them. The CDR3 is 15 residues long. CDR3 amino acids: CASSFGELGSYEQYF. The CDR3 region has the DNA TGTGCCAGCAGCTTTGGGGAGTTAGGCTCCTACGAGCAGTACTTC.

This rearrangement joins TRBV6-5 to TRBJ2-3, with 10 bases that match TRBD2. The germline V gene has CDR1 MNHEY and CDR2 SVGAGI. Germline trimming cut 4 bases from V and 9 bases from J; bases unmatched to any gene: 13. This CDR3 comprises 16 residues. This chain's CDR3 is CASSSHSSGGQGTQYF. The CDR3 region has the DNA TGTGCCAGCAGTTCCCATTCTAGCGGGGGCCAAGGGACGCAGTATTTT.

This clone was picked up one time. The chain joins TRBV5-1 to TRBJ2-3, with TRBD2 identical over 13 bases. CDR3 length equals 17 residues. With V trimmed by 0 bases and J by 3 bases, 4 bases remained unmatched. Germline CDR1 and CDR2: SGHRS and YFSETQ. CDR3 DNA sequence: TGCGCCAGCAGCTTGGCACTAGCGGGGGGGGGTACAGATACGCAGTATTTT. Encoded protein: CASSLALAGGGTDTQYF.

The chain joins TRBV6-1 to TRBJ1-5; no firm D call. This CDR3 comprises 14 residues. The germline V gene encodes CDR1 MNHNS and CDR2 SASEGT. With 8 bases removed from V and 2 bases from J, the gap between germline ends came to 13 bases. The CDR3 is CASSPDSRNQPQHF. CDR3 sequence (DNA): TGTGCCAGCTCCCCCGACTCCCGCAATCAGCCCCAGCATTTT.

The J gene is TRBJ2-7, the V gene TRBV21-1; TRBD2, as called in the table, went unchecked against the DNA. TRBV21-1 is assigned pseudogene status. CDR3 length: 16 amino acids. CDR3 nucleotide sequence: TGTGCCAGCAGCAATTACTCACTAGCGGGAGAAGGCAAGCAGTACTTC. It is translated as CASSNYSLAGEGKQYF.

This clone has only one observation. The chain employs TRBV5-5 and TRBJ2-4, with D possibly TRBD2 on 6 matching bases. The V gene's germline CDR1 is SGHKS and CDR2 YYEKEE (reference sequence). The V gene lost 4 bases and the J gene lost 0 bases, with 14 bases spanning the gap. The CDR3 sequence is 16 residues long. Here the CDR3 DNA reads TGTGCCAGCAGCCAGGACTACCCGCTAGCCAAAAACATTCAGTACTTC. This gives the protein CASSQDYPLAKNIQYF. The entire variable domain, with the rest obtained from reference TRBV5-5 and TRBJ2-4, is as follows: DAGVTQSPTHLIKTRGQQVTLRCSPISGHKSVSWYQQVLGQGPQFIFQYYEKEERGRGNFPDRFSARQFPNYSSELNVNALLLGDSALYLCASSQDYPLAKNIQYFGAGTRLSVL.

The chain has TRBV28 and TRBJ2-2; 7 bases fit TRBD1. CDR1 and CDR2 (germline): MDHEN, SYDVKM. With 2 bases clipped from V and 3 bases from J, the junction kept 0 bases outside the gene matches. The CDR3 consists of 14 residues. The CDR3 loop is CASSLRGHTGELFF. The CDR3 nucleotides are TGTGCCAGCAGTTTAAGGGGGCACACCGGGGAGCTGTTTTTT.

The V and J genes are TRBV11-3 and TRBJ2-7, with 11 positions matching TRBD1. V shed 4 bases and J 4 bases; nucleotides not matched to a gene: 0. The CDR3 spans 13 residues. Germline V gives CDR1 SGHNT, CDR2 YENEEA. The CDR3 bases are TGTGCCAGCAGCTGGGACAGGGGGTACGAGCAGTACTTC. Encoded protein: CASSWDRGYEQYF.

The chain links TRBV27 to TRBJ1-2; D ambiguous. Trimming shortened V by 7 bases and J by 0 bases, and 9 bases separated the two germline ends. The germline V gene has CDR1 MNHEY and CDR2 SMNVEV (reference sequence). There are 13 residues in the CDR3. CDR3 in amino acids: CASKMRPNYGYTF. Written as DNA, the CDR3 is TGTGCCAGCAAAATGAGGCCTAACTATGGCTACACCTTC.

CDR3 sequence reads: CASSSGLAGHGFPYEQYF. The DNA for the CDR3 is TGTGCCAGCAGCTCGGGACTAGCGGGCCACGGATTCCCCTACGAGCAGTACTTC. The V call is TRBV11-2, the J call TRBJ2-7, with 12 bases fitting TRBD2. After removal of 4 bases from V and 2 bases from J, the junction contained 12 bases not matched to a gene. The CDR3 has 18 residues. Per the germline V gene, CDR1 is SGHAT and CDR2 is FQNNGV. The full variable domain, rest sourced from reference TRBV11-2 and TRBJ2-7, is EAGVAQSPRYKIIEKRQSVAFWCNPISGHATLYWYQQILGQGPKLLIQFQNNGVVDDSQLPKDRFSAERLKGVDSTLKIQPAKLEDSAVYLCASSSGLAGHGFPYEQYFGPGTRLTVT.

This chain joins TRBV28 and TRBJ2-1; TRBD2 agrees at 8 bases. After removal of 3 bases from V and 10 bases from J, the junction contained 8 bases not matched to a gene. CDR1 is MDHEN and CDR2 is SYDVKM in the germline V gene. This CDR3 region has 14 residues. CDR3 in amino acids: CASSLSAGGGEQFF. CDR3 DNA: TGTGCCAGCAGTTTGTCGGCGGGAGGAGGGGAGCAGTTCTTC. Full variable domain (missing parts from reference TRBV28 and TRBJ2-1): DVKVTQSSRYLVKRTGEKVFLECVQDMDHENMFWYRQDPGLGLRLIYFSYDVKMKEKGDIPEGYSVSREKKERFSLILESASTNQTSMYLCASSLSAGGGEQFFGPGTRLTVL.

The J gene is TRBJ1-5, the V gene TRBV23-1; TRBD1 matches at 7 bases. TRBV23-1 is an ORF; its function is uncertain. J lost 5 bases, V lost 2 bases, and 18 bases had no gene match. The CDR3 sequence is 19 residues long. Here the CDR3 DNA reads TGCGCCAGCAGTCAAACCATCGACAGGGAGGTTGGCGGGGATCAGCCCCAGCATTTT. Translating gives CASSQTIDREVGGDQPQHF.

The genes are TRBV5-1 and TRBJ1-1, with 8 bases fitting TRBD1. The V and J ends lost 1 base and 8 bases, in that order; junction bases with no gene match: 13. Germline V CDR1 and CDR2: SGHRS, YFSETQ. The CDR3 loop spans 16 amino acids. DNA of the CDR3: TGCGCCAGCAGCTTGTCGCATGGGATTGGACAGGGCGAAGCTTTCTTT. The encoded protein is CASSLSHGIGQGEAFF.

The chain joins TRBV2 to TRBJ2-7; possible D gene TRBD2, 5 bases. The CDR3 is 14 residues long. Germline V gene lookup returns CDR1 SNHLY and CDR2 FYNNEI. Trimming left V 3 bases short and J 3 bases short, with 12 bases between. This CDR3 reads CASSDVREGYEQYF. DNA for the CDR3: TGTGCCAGCAGTGACGTCAGAGAGGGCTACGAGCAGTACTTC. Full variable domain (rest looked up from reference TRBV2 and TRBJ2-7): EPEVTQTPSHQVTQMGQEVILRCVPISNHLYFYWYRQILGQKVEFLVSFYNNEISEKSEIFDDQFSVERPDGSNFTLKIRSTKLEDSAMYFCASSDVREGYEQYFGPGTRLTVT.

CDR3 bases: TGCGCCAGCAGCCAAGATATCGGAGTACGGAATGAGCAGTTCTTC. It codes for CASSQDIGVRNEQFF. The genes are TRBV4-1 and TRBJ2-1, with D hard to call. The CDR3 runs 15 residues. Germline CDR1 and CDR2: MGHRA and YSYEKL. V lost 0 bases to trimming and J lost 7 bases, with 13 bases between them.

This sequence joins TRBV7-2 and TRBJ2-5; D remains ambiguous. This CDR3 has 12 residues. CDR1 SGHTA and CDR2 FQGNSA come from the germline V gene. V was clipped by 3 bases and J by 3 bases, with 5 bases between them. The CDR3 spells CASSFYEETQYF. CDR3 nucleotide sequence: TGTGCCAGCAGCTTTTATGAAGAGACCCAGTACTTC.

This chain links TRBV18 with TRBJ2-7; D gene ambiguous. Germline V gene data show CDR1 as KGHSH and CDR2 as LQKENI. This CDR3 comprises 14 residues. V lost 3 bases to trimming and J lost 1 base, with 10 bases between them. In nucleotides, the CDR3 is TGTGCCAGCTCACCTCCAAGCACGTCCTACGAGCAGTACTTC. Its translation is CASSPPSTSYEQYF.

This rearrangement joins TRBV5-6 to TRBJ1-5; tentatively, D is TRBD1 (5 bases). The CDR3 is made up of 15 amino acids. Per germline, CDR1 SGHDT and CDR2 YYEEEE. V lost 0 bases and J 5 bases, leaving 12 bases between the germline ends. The CDR3 protein is CASSLAGRGDQPQHF. DNA for the CDR3: TGTGCCAGCAGCTTGGCCGGAAGGGGCGATCAGCCCCAGCATTTT.

This chain joins TRBV6-5 and TRBJ2-3; D is possibly TRBD2 (7 bases). The germline V and J ends were trimmed by 3 bases and 6 bases, with 13 bases remaining between them. Germline V gene data show CDR1 as MNHEY and CDR2 as SVGAGI. The CDR3 spans 14 residues. The CDR3 nucleotides read TGTGCCAGCAGTTATGCGGGGGCCGAGGATACGCAGTATTTT. Its translation: CASSYAGAEDTQYF.

The V gene is TRBV7-9, the J gene TRBJ2-7; tentative D call: TRBD1 (6 bases). CDR3 length equals 14 residues. V was trimmed by 4 bases and J by 3 bases, leaving 13 bases between them. CDR1 and CDR2 (germline): SEHNR, FQNEAQ (reference sequence). CDR3 sequence reads: CASSSLTGFYEQYF. CDR3 DNA sequence: TGTGCCAGCAGCTCCCTGACAGGATTCTACGAGCAGTACTTC. Full variable domain (outside the CDR3, taken from reference TRBV7-9 and TRBJ2-7): DTGVSQNPRHKITKRGQNVTFRCDPISEHNRLYWYRQTLGQGPEFLTYFQNEAQLEKSRLLSDRFSAERPKGSFSTLEIQRTEQGDSAMYLCASSSLTGFYEQYFGPGTRLTVT.

The genes are TRBV5-4 and TRBJ1-2, with TRBD1 matching over 10 bases. The CDR3 runs 16 residues. The germline gives CDR1 SGHNT, CDR2 YYREEE (reference sequence). V dropped 1 base and J dropped 3; count of bases not matched to a gene: 6. The chain's CDR3 is CASSLKSGTGDYGYTF. The CDR3 DNA reads TGTGCCAGCAGCTTGAAGAGTGGGACAGGGGACTATGGCTACACCTTC.

This clone was picked up a small number of times. The V and J genes are TRBV21-1 and TRBJ1-1; no check of the table's D call, TRBD1, against the DNA was made. TRBV21-1 is annotated as a pseudogene. The CDR3 has 17 amino acids. CDR3 amino acids: CASSARDSHLVNTEAFF. Here the CDR3 DNA reads TGTGCCAGCAGCGCCCGGGACAGCCATTTGGTGAACACTGAAGCTTTCTTT.

The chain uses TRBV18 and TRBJ2-3; 7 bases map to TRBD2. Unmatched junction bases numbered 7, after V lost 2 bases and J lost 2 bases. The CDR3 spans 16 residues. The germline V gene has CDR1 KGHSH and CDR2 LQKENI. CDR3 in amino acids: CASSPITSDHTDTQYF. CDR3 in DNA: TGTGCCAGCTCACCAATAACTAGCGACCACACAGATACGCAGTATTTT.

The chain recombines TRBV5-6 with TRBJ2-1, with D possibly matching TRBD2 (5 bases). V lost 1 base and J lost 9, with 14 bases in between. The germline V gene has CDR1 SGHDT and CDR2 YYEEEE. The CDR3 extends over 14 amino acids. The CDR3 is CASSLRGKGIEQFF. The DNA of the CDR3 is TGTGCCAGCAGCTTGCGGGGTAAGGGCATTGAGCAGTTCTTC.

The chain recombines TRBV19 with TRBJ2-5; unclear D gene. The CDR3 runs 14 residues. The germline V gene has CDR1 LNHDA and CDR2 SQIVND (reference sequence). With 4 bases removed from V and 5 bases from J, the gap between germline ends came to 14 bases. The CDR3 protein is CASSTELVPETQYF. CDR3 DNA sequence: TGTGCCAGTAGTACCGAACTGGTCCCGGAGACCCAGTACTTC. Combining the CDR3 with reference TRBV19 and TRBJ2-5 gives the whole variable domain DGGITQSPKYLFRKEGQNVTLSCEQNLNHDAMYWYRQDPGQGLRLIYYSQIVNDFQKGDIAEGYSVSREKKESFPLTVTSAQKNPTAFYLCASSTELVPETQYFGPGTRLLVL.